Listed below are T cell receptor beta chains from one sample, sequenced in a study of T cells after yellow fever vaccination. TCRdb passed the 5' RACE reads through MiXCR, listing each CDR3 protein once. The sample carries 200,000 to 300,000 distinct CDR3 sequences, approximately 13% recorded once. The specimen was CD4+ T cells sorted from PBMCs, collected 45 days after the yellow fever booster vaccination. The source is a man aged 25-40 years who received the YFV17D yellow fever vaccine. The CDR3 runs from the conserved cysteine through the conserved F or W. Fields, in order: D gene, V gene, clone size, J gene, CDR3 protein, CDR3 DNA. The D gene is left open where the match is weak. Clone size is shown for a subset of rows, as once, few, many or a class of expanded clone.

>TRBD1|TRBV6-2/TRBV6-3|few|TRBJ2-6
CASSYDRGQGISSGANVLTF
TGTGCCAGCAGTTACGACCGGGGACAGGGGATAAGCTCTGGGGCCAACGTCCTGACTTTC
>TRBD1|TRBV10-2|few|TRBJ2-7
CASSDPGQASYEQYF
TGCGCCAGCAGTGACCCGGGACAGGCCTCCTACGAGCAGTACTTC
>NA|TRBV12-3/TRBV12-4|few|TRBJ1-2
CASSVTFYGYTF
TGTGCCAGCAGCGTGACGTTCTATGGCTACACCTTC
>TRBD2|TRBV5-5|many|TRBJ2-3
CASSYTGTTPTDTQYF
TGTGCCAGCAGCTATACCGGGACTACACCCACAGATACGCAGTATTTT
>NA|TRBV20-1|few|TRBJ2-2
CSAAGAIGELFF
TGCAGTGCTGCTGGGGCGATCGGGGAGCTGTTTTTT
>TRBD1|TRBV29-1|few|TRBJ2-5
CSVGGQVQETQYF
TGCAGCGTTGGGGGACAGGTTCAAGAGACCCAGTACTTC
>NA|TRBV7-2|few|TRBJ2-3
CASSPPPPQYTQYF
TGTGCCAGCAGCCCACCGCCGCCACAATATACGCAGTATTTT
>NA|TRBV7-2|many|TRBJ1-5
CASSFGNTNQPQHF
TGTGCCAGCAGCTTCGGGAATACCAATCAGCCCCAGCATTTT
>NA|TRBV20-1|many|TRBJ2-1
CSASILSGAGPKNEQFF
TGCAGTGCTAGTATATTATCAGGGGCGGGACCCAAAAATGAGCAGTTCTTC
>NA|TRBV5-5|NA|TRBJ1-5
CASSLGQGRVRTNQPQHF
TGTGCCAGCAGCTTGGGGCAGGGCAGGGTGCGGACTAATCAGCCCCAGCATTTT
>TRBD1|TRBV29-1|many|TRBJ2-2
CSARTGSNTGELFF
TGCAGCGCTCGGACAGGGTCGAACACCGGGGAGCTGTTTTTT
>TRBD2|TRBV24-1|NA|TRBJ2-1
CATSDTSAKRNEQFF
TGTGCCACCAGTGACACTAGCGCTAAGAGAAATGAGCAGTTCTTC
>TRBD2|TRBV23-1|NA|TRBJ2-3
CASSQPRTREALYF
TGCGCCAGCAGTCAACCCCGAACCCGGGAGGCTTTGTATTTT
>NA|TRBV3-1|few|TRBJ2-7
CASSLGAYYEQYF
TGTGCCAGCAGCCTCGGCGCCTACTACGAGCAGTACTTC
>TRBD2|TRBV11-2|few|TRBJ2-1
CASSFSAGGLYNEQFF
TGTGCCAGCAGCTTCAGCGCGGGAGGGCTCTACAATGAGCAGTTCTTC
>TRBD1|TRBV30|NA|TRBJ2-7
CAWSHTGGNLYEQYF
TGTGCCTGGAGCCACACAGGGGGCAACCTTTACGAGCAGTACTTC
>NA|TRBV12-3/TRBV12-4|many|TRBJ2-1
CASSFFLGNEQFF
TGTGCCAGCAGTTTTTTTTTAGGCAATGAGCAGTTCTTC
>NA|TRBV7-2|few|TRBJ1-4
CASSPSGPNEKLFF
TGTGCCAGCAGCCCGTCGGGGCCGAATGAAAAACTGTTTTTT
>NA|TRBV7-6|few|TRBJ2-6
CASSLGGGGITSGANVLTF
TGTGCCAGCAGCTTAGGAGGTGGGGGTATCACCTCTGGGGCCAACGTCCTGACTTTC
>NA|TRBV6-5|few|TRBJ2-7
CASSYSAGTYEQYF
TGTGCCAGCAGTTACTCGGCGGGAACCTACGAGCAGTACTTC
>TRBD1|TRBV20-1|few|TRBJ2-3
CSARDRVRDTQYF
TGCAGTGCCAGGGACAGGGTTCGCGATACGCAGTATTTT
>TRBD2|TRBV5-5|NA|TRBJ2-7
CASSPPRASGSSEQYF
TGTGCCAGCAGCCCCCCCCGAGCTAGCGGGAGTTCCGAGCAGTACTTC